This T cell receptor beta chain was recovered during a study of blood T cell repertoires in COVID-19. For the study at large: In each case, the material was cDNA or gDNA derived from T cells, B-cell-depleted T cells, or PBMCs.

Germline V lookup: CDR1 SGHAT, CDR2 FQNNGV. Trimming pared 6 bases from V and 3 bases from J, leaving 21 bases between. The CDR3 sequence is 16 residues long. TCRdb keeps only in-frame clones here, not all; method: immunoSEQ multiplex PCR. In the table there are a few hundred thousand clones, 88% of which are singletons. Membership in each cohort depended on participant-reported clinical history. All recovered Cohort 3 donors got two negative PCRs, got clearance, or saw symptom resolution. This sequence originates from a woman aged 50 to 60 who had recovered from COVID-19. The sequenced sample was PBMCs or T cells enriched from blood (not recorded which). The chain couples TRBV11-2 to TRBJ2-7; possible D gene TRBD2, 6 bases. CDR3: CASRELGGTRDYEQYF. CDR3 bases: TGTGCCAGCAGGGAATTAGGCGGGACCAGAGACTACGAGCAGTACTTC.